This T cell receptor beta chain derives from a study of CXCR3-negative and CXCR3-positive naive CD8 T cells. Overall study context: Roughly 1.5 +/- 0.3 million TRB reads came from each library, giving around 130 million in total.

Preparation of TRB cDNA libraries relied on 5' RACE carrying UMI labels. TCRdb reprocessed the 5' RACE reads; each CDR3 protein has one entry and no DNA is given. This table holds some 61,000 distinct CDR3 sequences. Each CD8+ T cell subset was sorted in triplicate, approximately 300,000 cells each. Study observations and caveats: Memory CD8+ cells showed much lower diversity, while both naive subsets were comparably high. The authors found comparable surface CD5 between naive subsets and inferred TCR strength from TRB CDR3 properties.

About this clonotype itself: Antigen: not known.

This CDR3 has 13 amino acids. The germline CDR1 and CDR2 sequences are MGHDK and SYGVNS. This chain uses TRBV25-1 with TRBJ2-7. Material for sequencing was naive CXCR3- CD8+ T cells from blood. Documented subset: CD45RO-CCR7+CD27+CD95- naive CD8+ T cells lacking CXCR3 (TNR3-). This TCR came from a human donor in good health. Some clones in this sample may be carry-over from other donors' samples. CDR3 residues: CASSVHSSYEQYF.